The 2 T cell receptor beta chains given below trace back to one sample, sequenced in a study of shared clonotypes between healthy human individuals. In the naive CD8 group, cells lacked CD45RO and were positively selected for CCR7, so terminally differentiated effector memory CD45RA+ cells were left out. Assay used: immunoSEQ multiplex PCR; TCRdb lists only in-frame clones, some missing. The profile shows hundreds of thousands of clones, about 96% of them singletons. The sequencing sample was made of naive CD8+ T cells sorted from blood. These receptors all come from a woman in her twenties or thirties in good health.

The CDR3 DNA sequence: TGCGCCAGCAGCTTCAACAGGGTACAGTACCGTGGGGCCCAGTACTTC. It codes for CASSFNRVQYRGAQYF. V and J are TRBV5-1 and TRBJ2-5; perhaps TRBD1 as D (6 bases). CDR3 length: 16 amino acids. The germline V gene has CDR1 SGHRS and CDR2 YFSETQ. Trimming cost V 2 bases and J 9 bases, with 23 bases left between them.

With regard to this clone: The same CDR3 also results from other DNA sequences found in this sample. The chain is built from TRBV28 and TRBJ2-7; D possibly corresponds to TRBD1 (5 bases). The CDR3 loop spans 13 amino acids. Trimming shortened V by 4 bases and J by 1 base, and 8 bases separated the two germline ends. From germline, CDR1 is MDHEN and CDR2 SYDVKM. CDR3: CASSYRGSYEQYF. The CDR3 DNA is TGTGCCAGCAGTTATAGGGGATCCTACGAGCAGTACTTC.